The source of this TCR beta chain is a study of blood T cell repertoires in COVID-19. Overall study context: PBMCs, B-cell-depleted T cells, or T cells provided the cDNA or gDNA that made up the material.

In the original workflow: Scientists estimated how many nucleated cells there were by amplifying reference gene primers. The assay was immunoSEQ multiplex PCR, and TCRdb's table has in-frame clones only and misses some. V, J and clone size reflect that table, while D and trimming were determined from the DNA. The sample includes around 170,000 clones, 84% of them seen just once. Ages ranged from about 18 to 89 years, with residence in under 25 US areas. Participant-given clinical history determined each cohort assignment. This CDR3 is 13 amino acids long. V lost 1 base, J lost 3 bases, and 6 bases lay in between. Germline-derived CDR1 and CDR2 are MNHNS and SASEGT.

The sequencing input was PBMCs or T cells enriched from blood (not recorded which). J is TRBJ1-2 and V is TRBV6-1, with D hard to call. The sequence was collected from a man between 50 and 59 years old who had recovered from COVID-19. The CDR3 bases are TGTGCCAGCAGTGAAGAAGCCCACTATGGCTACACCTTC. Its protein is CASSEEAHYGYTF.